One T cell receptor beta chain is described in this entry. These data belong to a study of CD8 T cells in Susac syndrome. CDR1 and CDR2 (germline): LGHDT, YNNKEL (reference sequence). There are 17 residues in the CDR3. J was trimmed by 1 base and V by 1 base; bases with no gene match: 7. An input of roughly 0.5 to 1 ug of RNA was subjected to reverse transcription using random hexamers. TCRdb re-called the immunoSEQ multiplex PCR reads through MiXCR, storing one row per CDR3 protein. The sample includes 140,000 or so distinct CDR3 sequences, around 95% of them seen just once. Source material: CD4+ T cells from PBMCs. The TCR sequence derives from a human donor with multiple sclerosis. The V and J genes are TRBV3-1 and TRBJ2-4, with 7 bases aligning to TRBD2. The CDR3 nucleotides read TGTGCCAGCAGCCAAGGAGCGGGACGGGGTGCCAAAAACATTCAGTACTTC. Amino acid sequence: CASSQGAGRGAKNIQYF.